The following is a T cell receptor (beta chain) sequence with its context. This entry comes from a study of cytomegalovirus exposure and HLA in healthy donors. The overall study: Around 80 million unique TCRs from HLA-typed donors were held in an early data release.

Both 60 Vbeta primers and 13 Jbeta primers went into the PCR. Using immunoSEQ multiplex PCR, the repertoire was profiled, and TCRdb retains in-frame clones only, with some absent. The sample has approximately 100,000 clones, 74% seen once. V was trimmed by 0 bases and J by 2 bases, leaving 15 bases between them. CDR1 is SGHDN, CDR2 FVKESK, per germline. The CDR3 consists of 17 residues. Specimen: PBMCs. This TCR was recovered from a human donor in good health. This chain connects TRBV14 to TRBJ2-3; D is possibly TRBD2 (6 bases). This chain's CDR3 is CASSQDLTGASTDTQYF. The CDR3 region has the DNA TGTGCCAGCAGCCAAGATTTGACGGGAGCTTCCACAGATACGCAGTATTTT.